This T cell receptor beta chain comes out of a study of STAT5B mutations in CD4+ large granular lymphocyte leukemia. Study observations and caveats: The CD4+ versus CD8+ T-LGLL clonality difference may reflect limited sample size.

Comment on this clone: The antigen remains unidentified.

Repertoires were generated with immunoSEQ multiplex PCR, while TCRdb's copy carries only in-frame clones and drops some. The table has thousands of clones, 76% seen once. The germline V gene has CDR1 MNHEY and CDR2 SVGAGI. The CDR3 length is 15 residues. V lost 4 bases and J lost 1, with 13 bases in between. The sequenced sample consisted of PBMCs. The source is a woman aged 55-75 years with CD4+ T-cell large granular lymphocyte leukemia. V is TRBV6-5 and J is TRBJ1-2; D is unresolved. Here the CDR3 DNA reads TGTGCCAGCAGTTCAAGACGCACAGATAACTATGGCTACACCTTC. Protein product: CASSSRRTDNYGYTF.